This T cell receptor beta chain was recorded in a study of a mutant IDH1 vaccine in newly diagnosed glioma. At the level of the study: Across weeks 1, 3, 5, 7, 11, 15, 19 and 23, patients received a vaccination each time, eight in all. The therapy given earlier, which was standard therapy, consisted of radiotherapy, temozolomide, or both, and most of the patients received both.

As for time point: week 5, during vaccination. Every single dose of the vaccine, 300 ug of mutant IDH1 20-mer peptide, came with topical imiquimod. Libraries were prepared by immunoSEQ multiplex PCR; TCRdb keeps only in-frame clonotypes and omits some of them. The sample has tens of thousands of clones, about 81% seen once. Remarks on this clone: Its antigen is still unknown.

V was clipped by 2 bases and J by 3 bases; unmatched bases: 8. Germline CDR1 is SGHAT and CDR2 is FQNNGV. This CDR3 region has 16 residues. The chain is built from TRBV11-2 and TRBJ2-7, with 9 positions matching TRBD1. This clonotype originated in a man aged 30 to 39 with glioma. Material: PBMCs, obtained from a glioma patient whose treatment included an IDH1 peptide vaccine. CDR3 sequence (DNA): TGTGCCAGCAGCTTATTCCCACCGGGACAGGGCTACGAGCAGTACTTC. Its translation: CASSLFPPGQGYEQYF.